This T cell receptor (beta chain) was sequenced during a study of CD8+ T cells in alopecia areata. Across the whole study: Treated individuals took tofacitinib by mouth, 5 to 10 mg twice daily. Severity among treated patients was scored by the percentage of scalp area affected.

The sequencing template was cDNA reverse transcribed from extracted RNA. Produced via immunoSEQ multiplex PCR; TCRdb's table is partial and in-frame only. Of 150,000 to 200,000 clones listed, around three fifths are singletons. The CDR3 length is 17 residues. CDR1 and CDR2 (germline): SEHNR, FQNEAQ (reference sequence). V lost 0 bases, J lost 2 bases, and 8 bases stayed unmatched. Indicated treatment: oral pan-JAK inhibitor, 5-10 mg twice daily. Lesional scalp punch biopsies and peripheral blood came from alopecia areata patients. T lymphocytes (CD4+ and CD8+) were sorted from PBMCs. Sequencing was performed on CD4+ T cells sorted from blood, taken at week 24, from a patient treated with tofacitinib. The TCR comes from a human donor with alopecia areata. The V call is TRBV7-9, the J call TRBJ2-7, with TRBD2 identical over 9 bases. CDR3 amino acids: CASSLARGGPTTYEQYF. CDR3 nucleotide sequence: TGTGCCAGCAGCTTAGCGCGGGGGGGACCCACCACCTACGAGCAGTACTTC.